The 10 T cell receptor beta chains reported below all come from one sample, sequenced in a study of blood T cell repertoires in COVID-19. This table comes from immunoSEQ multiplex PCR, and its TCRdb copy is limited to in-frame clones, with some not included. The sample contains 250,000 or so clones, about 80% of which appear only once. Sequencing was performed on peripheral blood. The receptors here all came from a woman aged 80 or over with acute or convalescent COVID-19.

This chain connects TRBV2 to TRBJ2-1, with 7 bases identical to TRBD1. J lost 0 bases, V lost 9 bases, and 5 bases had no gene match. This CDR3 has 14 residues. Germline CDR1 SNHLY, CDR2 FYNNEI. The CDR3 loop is CARNRDSSYNEQFF. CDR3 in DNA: TGTGCCAGAAACCGGGACAGCTCCTACAATGAGCAGTTCTTC. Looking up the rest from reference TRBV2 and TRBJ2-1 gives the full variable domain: EPEVTQTPSHQVTQMGQEVILRCVPISNHLYFYWYRQILGQKVEFLVSFYNNEISEKSEIFDDQFSVERPDGSNFTLKIRSTKLEDSAMYFCARNRDSSYNEQFFGPGTRLTVL.

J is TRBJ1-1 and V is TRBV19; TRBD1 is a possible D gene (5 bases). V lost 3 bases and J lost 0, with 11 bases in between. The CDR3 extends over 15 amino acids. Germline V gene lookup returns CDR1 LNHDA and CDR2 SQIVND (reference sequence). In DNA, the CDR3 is TGTGCCAGTAGTATTCAGGGCGGGATGAACACTGAAGCTTTCTTT. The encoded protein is CASSIQGGMNTEAFF.

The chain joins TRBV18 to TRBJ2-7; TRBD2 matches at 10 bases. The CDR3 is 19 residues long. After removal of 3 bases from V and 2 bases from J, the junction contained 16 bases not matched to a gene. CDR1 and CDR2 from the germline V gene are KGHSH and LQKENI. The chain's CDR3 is CASSPQLLPRTSGTYEQYF. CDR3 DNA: TGTGCCAGCTCACCTCAACTGTTACCCCGGACTAGCGGCACCTACGAGCAGTACTTC.

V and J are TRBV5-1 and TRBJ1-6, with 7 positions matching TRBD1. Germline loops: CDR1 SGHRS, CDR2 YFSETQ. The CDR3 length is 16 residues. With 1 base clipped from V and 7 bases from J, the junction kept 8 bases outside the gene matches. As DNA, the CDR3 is TGCGCCAGCAGCTTGAGGGGCACAGGGGTAAATTCACCCCTCCACTTT. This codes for CASSLRGTGVNSPLHF.

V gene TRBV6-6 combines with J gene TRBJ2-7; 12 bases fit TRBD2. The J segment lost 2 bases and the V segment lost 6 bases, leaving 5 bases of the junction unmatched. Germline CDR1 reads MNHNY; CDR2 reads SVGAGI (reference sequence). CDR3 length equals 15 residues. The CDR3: CASRTSGSRAYEQYF. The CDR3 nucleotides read TGTGCCAGCAGGACTAGCGGGAGTAGGGCCTACGAGCAGTACTTC.

The CDR3 nucleotides are TGTGCCAGCAGTTTATTTTACGGGGGTCTAGCTAACTATGGCTACACCTTC. Translating gives CASSLFYGGLANYGYTF. The rearrangement links TRBV27 to TRBJ1-2; tentatively, D is TRBD1 (5 bases). The CDR3 has 17 residues. Trimming removed 1 base from V and 0 bases from J, with 15 bases in between. Germline values: CDR1 MNHEY, CDR2 SMNVEV (reference sequence).

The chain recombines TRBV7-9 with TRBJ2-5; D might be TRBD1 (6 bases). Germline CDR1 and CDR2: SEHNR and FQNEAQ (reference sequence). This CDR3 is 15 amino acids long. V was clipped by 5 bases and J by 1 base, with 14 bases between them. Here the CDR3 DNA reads TGTGCCAGCAGCCGAATTAGGACAGCCCAAGAGACCCAGTACTTC. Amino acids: CASSRIRTAQETQYF. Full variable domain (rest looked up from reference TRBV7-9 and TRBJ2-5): DTGVSQNPRHKITKRGQNVTFRCDPISEHNRLYWYRQTLGQGPEFLTYFQNEAQLEKSRLLSDRFSAERPKGSFSTLEIQRTEQGDSAMYLCASSRIRTAQETQYFGPGTRLLVL.

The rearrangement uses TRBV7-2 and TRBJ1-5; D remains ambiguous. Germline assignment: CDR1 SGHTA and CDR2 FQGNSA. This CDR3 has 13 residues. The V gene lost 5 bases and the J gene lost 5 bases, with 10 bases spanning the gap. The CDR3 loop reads CASSPSGYQPQHF. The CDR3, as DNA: TGTGCCAGCAGCCCATCCGGGTATCAGCCCCAGCATTTT.

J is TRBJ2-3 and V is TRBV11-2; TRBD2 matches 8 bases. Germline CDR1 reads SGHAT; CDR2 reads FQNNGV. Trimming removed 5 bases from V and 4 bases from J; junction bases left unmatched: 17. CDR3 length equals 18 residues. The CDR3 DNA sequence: TGTGCCAGCAGCCCCCTACTGTCTCGGGGGGGCCGTGCAGATACGCAGTATTTT. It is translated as CASSPLLSRGGRADTQYF.

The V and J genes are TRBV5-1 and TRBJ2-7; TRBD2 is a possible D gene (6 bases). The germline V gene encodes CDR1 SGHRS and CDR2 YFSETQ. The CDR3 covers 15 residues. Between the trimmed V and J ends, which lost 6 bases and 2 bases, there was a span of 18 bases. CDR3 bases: TGCGCCAGCAAATCGGCCGCGGGGTCCCCCTACGAGCAGTACTTC. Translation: CASKSAAGSPYEQYF.